This T cell receptor beta chain comes out of a study of T cell repertoires in cytomegalovirus infection. Study context: A matching HLA type, together with CMV infection, was signaled by public TCR beta signatures. Study conclusions and caveats: Within the response measured ex vivo, HLA-C-restricted CMV-specific TCR beta clonotypes were dominant.

TCRdb passed the reads through MiXCR, listing each CDR3 protein once. The sample shows some 150,000 distinct CDR3 sequences, 20% to 30% of them seen only once. Germline V CDR1 and CDR2: MDHEN, SYDVKM. Losses at the gene ends were 3 bases for V and 2 bases for J; bases not matched to a gene: 9. This CDR3 is 17 amino acids long. Details on this clonotype: Its specificity is not known.

The origin of this receptor is a human donor in good health (CMV status not recorded). Some clones in this sample may be carry-over from other donors' samples. The specimen sequenced was PBMCs. V usage is TRBV28 and J usage is TRBJ2-3; 9 nucleotides align to TRBD1. CDR3 in amino acids: CASSFWIQGAATDTQYF. The CDR3 DNA reads TGTGCCAGCAGTTTTTGGATACAGGGGGCCGCCACAGATACGCAGTATTTT. The entire variable domain, with the rest obtained from reference TRBV28 and TRBJ2-3, is as follows: DVKVTQSSRYLVKRTGEKVFLECVQDMDHENMFWYRQDPGLGLRLIYFSYDVKMKEKGDIPEGYSVSREKKERFSLILESASTNQTSMYLCASSFWIQGAATDTQYFGPGTRLTVL.